These T cell receptor beta chains were read from a single sample in a study of blood T cell repertoires in COVID-19. Assay: immunoSEQ multiplex PCR; the TCRdb copy retains only in-frame clones and omits some. The sample holds just over 150,000 clones, 70% to 90% seen once. The sequenced material came from PBMCs or T cells enriched from blood (not recorded which). The source is a woman aged 50 to 60 who had recovered from COVID-19. CDR3s include the opening cysteine and the closing phenylalanine or tryptophan. The order of the fields is clone size, V gene, D gene, J gene, CDR3 protein, CDR3 DNA. D genes are given only for firm matches. For some rows the clone size is stated as once, few or many, or as a class when expanded; others skip it.

>-|TRBV24-1|-|TRBJ2-5
CATSDFQTQYF
TGTGCCACCAGTGATTTCCAAACCCAGTACTTC
>-|TRBV29-1|-|TRBJ2-1
CSVVGRHPRGGNEQFF
TGCAGCGTTGTGGGTCGGCACCCTAGGGGGGGCAATGAGCAGTTCTTC
>once|TRBV7-2|-|TRBJ1-5
CASSLAVPSNQPQHF
TGTGCCAGCAGCTTAGCCGTCCCTAGCAATCAGCCCCAGCATTTT
>-|TRBV7-3|TRBD2|TRBJ2-1
CASSPLAGGLMSEQFF
TGTGCCAGCAGCCCCTTAGCGGGGGGGCTTATGAGTGAGCAGTTCTTC
>-|TRBV7-9|TRBD2|TRBJ2-3
CASRSTSGGGDTQYF
TGTGCCAGCAGGTCTACTAGCGGGGGTGGAGATACGCAGTATTTT
>-|TRBV13|TRBD1|TRBJ2-5
CASSYRDRGQETQYF
TGTGCCAGCAGCTACCGGGACAGGGGGCAGGAGACCCAGTACTTC
>once|TRBV27|-|TRBJ2-1
CASSSSLPIYNEQFF
TGTGCCAGCAGTTCTAGCCTACCAATCTACAATGAGCAGTTCTTC
>-|TRBV6-1|-|TRBJ1-3
CASSEGQASGNTIYF
TGTGCCAGCAGTGAAGGACAGGCCTCTGGAAACACCATATATTTT
>-|TRBV5-4|-|TRBJ1-2
CASSLVRGSRPYGYTF
TGTGCCAGCAGCTTGGTTAGAGGGTCCCGTCCCTATGGCTACACCTTC
>-|TRBV27|TRBD1|TRBJ1-1
CASSSGQGGFMNTEAFF
TGTGCCAGCAGTTCGGGACAGGGGGGATTCATGAACACTGAAGCTTTCTTT
>few|TRBV12-3/TRBV12-4|-|TRBJ1-1
CASSRQGNTEAFF
TGTGCCAGCAGCCGGCAGGGAAACACTGAAGCTTTCTTT
>-|TRBV5-1|TRBD2|TRBJ2-2
CASSFGLAGSRYTGELFF
TGCGCCAGCAGCTTCGGACTAGCGGGTTCTAGGTACACCGGGGAGCTGTTTTTT
>-|TRBV5-4|-|TRBJ1-2
CASSLWGGNYGYTF
TGTGCCAGCAGCTTGTGGGGGGGCAATTATGGCTACACCTTC
>-|TRBV29-1|-|TRBJ1-1
CSVLPPTGTDFF
TGCAGCGTTCTTCCCCCTACAGGGACGGATTTCTTT
>-|TRBV12-3/TRBV12-4|-|TRBJ2-7
CASSLGSYEQYF
TGTGCCAGCAGTTTAGGGAGCTACGAGCAGTACTTC
>-|TRBV2|TRBD1|TRBJ2-7
CASSPGQARQYF
TGTGCCAGCAGCCCTGGACAGGCCAGGCAGTACTTC
>-|TRBV6-5|TRBD1|TRBJ1-5
CASSPTGISNQPQHF
TGTGCCAGCAGTCCGACAGGGATCAGCAATCAGCCCCAGCATTTT
>-|TRBV12-3/TRBV12-4|-|TRBJ1-2
CASSSNRQGYTF
TGTGCCAGCAGTTCTAATAGACAGGGCTACACCTTC
>once|TRBV5-6|-|TRBJ2-7
CASTLIGRGSEQYF
TGTGCCAGCACCCTGATAGGGAGAGGGTCCGAGCAGTACTTC
>-|TRBV24-1|TRBD2|TRBJ2-3
CATSDTGEGDTQYF
TGTGCCACCAGTGATACGGGGGAGGGAGATACGCAGTATTTT
>-|TRBV5-1|TRBD1|TRBJ1-2
CASSWEGQGNTF
TGCGCCAGCAGCTGGGAAGGACAGGGGAACACCTTC
>-|TRBV28|TRBD1|TRBJ2-3
CASSFPPGQRTDTQYF
TGTGCCAGCAGTTTCCCACCGGGACAGCGCACAGATACGCAGTATTTT
>-|TRBV4-3|-|TRBJ1-2
CASSQDSAQLGYTF
TGCGCCAGCAGCCAAGATAGCGCTCAGCTTGGCTACACCTTC
>-|TRBV25-1|TRBD1|TRBJ1-2
CASSGWDRGRIGTYGYTF
TGTGCCAGCAGTGGATGGGACAGGGGGCGCATAGGGACCTATGGCTACACCTTC
>-|TRBV3-1/TRBV3-2|-|TRBJ1-4
CASSQEGRATNEKLFF
TGTGCCAGCAGCCAAGAGGGGAGAGCAACTAATGAAAAACTGTTTTTT
>-|TRBV19|-|TRBJ2-1
CASSMTPYNEQFF
TGTGCCAGTAGTATGACACCCTACAATGAGCAGTTCTTC
>-|TRBV2|TRBD1|TRBJ1-1
CASRDRATEAFF
TGTGCCAGCAGGGACAGGGCCACTGAAGCTTTCTTT
>-|TRBV12-5|-|TRBJ2-7
CASALVSYEQYF
TGTGCTAGTGCCCTTGTCTCCTACGAGCAGTACTTC
>-|TRBV19|-|TRBJ1-1
CASSSQAGGWNTEAFF
TGTGCCAGTAGTAGCCAAGCGGGGGGCTGGAACACTGAAGCTTTCTTT
>-|TRBV11-2|-|TRBJ1-1
CASRIAGFATEAFF
TGTGCCAGCAGAATCGCAGGTTTCGCCACTGAAGCTTTCTTT
>-|TRBV27|TRBD2|TRBJ2-7
CASSVAGFGREQYF
TGTGCCAGCAGCGTAGCGGGGTTCGGGCGCGAGCAGTACTTC
>-|TRBV3-1/TRBV3-2|-|TRBJ2-1
CASTLVTDRYNEQFF
TGTGCCAGCACCCTTGTCACGGACAGATACAATGAGCAGTTCTTC
>-|TRBV5-4|TRBD2|TRBJ2-3
CASSEGLAGLSSTDTQYF
TGTGCCAGCAGCGAGGGACTAGCGGGGCTATCTAGCACAGATACGCAGTATTTT
>once|TRBV7-2|-|TRBJ1-1
CASSTRQVEAFF
TGTGCCAGCAGCACCCGACAGGTTGAAGCTTTCTTT
>-|TRBV7-8|-|TRBJ1-6
CASSFEGGSSYNSPLHF
TGTGCCAGCAGCTTTGAGGGGGGGAGCTCCTATAATTCACCCCTCCACTTT
>-|TRBV19|TRBD1|TRBJ1-1
CASSLGQGGQNTEAFF
TGTGCCAGTAGTTTAGGACAGGGGGGACAGAACACTGAAGCTTTCTTT
>-|TRBV7-2|TRBD1|TRBJ1-1
CASSKWTGNTEAFF
TGTGCCAGCAGCAAGTGGACAGGGAACACTGAAGCTTTCTTT
>once|TRBV5-5|-|TRBJ2-3
CASSLAGLPTDTQYF
TGTGCCAGCAGCTTGGCCGGGTTACCCACAGATACGCAGTATTTT
>-|TRBV6-5|-|TRBJ1-2
CASRVEGSAGYTF
TGTGCCAGCAGAGTAGAGGGTTCGGCGGGCTACACCTTC
>-|TRBV7-9|TRBD1|TRBJ2-7
CASSLPRGLATYEQYF
TGTGCCAGCAGCTTACCCAGGGGGCTTGCGACCTACGAGCAGTACTTC
>-|TRBV6-2/TRBV6-3|TRBD2|TRBJ2-3
CASSYPSGATDTQYF
TGTGCCAGCAGTTACCCTAGCGGGGCCACAGATACGCAGTATTTT
>-|TRBV7-2|-|TRBJ1-2
CASSFPAGSIEGYTF
TGTGCCAGCAGCTTCCCGGCAGGATCGATTGAGGGCTACACCTTC